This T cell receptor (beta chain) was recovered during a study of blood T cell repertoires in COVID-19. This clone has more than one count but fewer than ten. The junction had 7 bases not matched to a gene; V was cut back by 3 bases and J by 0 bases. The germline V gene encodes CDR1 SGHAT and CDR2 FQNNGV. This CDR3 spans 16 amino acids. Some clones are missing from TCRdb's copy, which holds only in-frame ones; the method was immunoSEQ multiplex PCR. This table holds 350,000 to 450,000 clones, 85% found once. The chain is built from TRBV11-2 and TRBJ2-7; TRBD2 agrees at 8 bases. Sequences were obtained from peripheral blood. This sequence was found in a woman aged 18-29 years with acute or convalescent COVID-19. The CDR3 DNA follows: TGTGCCAGCAGCTTCGGTAGCGGGAAGTACTCCTACGAGCAGTACTTC. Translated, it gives CASSFGSGKYSYEQYF.